This T cell receptor (beta chain) is drawn from a study of blood T cell repertoires in COVID-19. Study context: The United States, Italy and Spain supplied acute and convalescent COVID-19 samples.

Per germline, CDR1 LNHDA and CDR2 SQIVND (reference sequence). The CDR3 spans 15 residues. After removal of 7 bases from V and 2 bases from J, the junction contained 8 bases not matched to a gene. Profiled with immunoSEQ multiplex PCR; TCRdb holds only in-frame clones, not every one. The repertoire holds a few hundred thousand clones, with around 83% as singletons. One Seattle source followed patients from active infection through their disease course. The chain carries TRBV19 and TRBJ2-1; TRBD2 aligns across 7 bases. This TCR came from a woman in her 50s with COVID-19, enrolled during active disease. Sequencing was carried out using peripheral blood. The CDR3 DNA follows: TGTGCCAGTAATCCTACAAGCGGGGCCTACAATGAGCAGTTCTTC. Translation: CASNPTSGAYNEQFF. Variable domain in full (rest from reference TRBV19 and TRBJ2-1): DGGITQSPKYLFRKEGQNVTLSCEQNLNHDAMYWYRQDPGQGLRLIYYSQIVNDFQKGDIAEGYSVSREKKESFPLTVTSAQKNPTAFYLCASNPTSGAYNEQFFGPGTRLTVL.